This T cell receptor (beta chain) appears in the sequencing data of a study of shared clonotypes between healthy human individuals. Turning to the study itself: Per donor, three plates held CD4 naive cells, three held CD4 memory, two held CD8 naive and one held CD8 memory. Points from the study as a whole: It was observed that 5% to 6% of naive CD4 clonotypes were shared across a few donors. Sampling covered blood only; tissue repertoires likely differ.

This clone occurred once. As yet, its antigen is unknown. Assay used: immunoSEQ multiplex PCR; TCRdb lists only in-frame clones, some missing. The table shows millions of clones, with approximately 92% occurring only once. This TCR was sampled from a man younger than 35 in good health. Sequenced material: naive CD4+ T cells sorted from blood. Subset given: CD45RA+ positively selected.

The CDR3 DNA follows: TGTGCCAGCAGCAACCCGCCCGGGCGGGAGTTTCACAATGAGCAGTTCTTC. Protein sequence: CASSNPPGREFHNEQFF. The chain joins TRBV21-1 to TRBJ2-1; the D segment call TRBD2 is taken from the table without a DNA check. TRBV21-1 constitutes a pseudogene. CDR3 length equals 17 residues.